A single sample gave rise to the 21 T cell receptor beta chains below, sequenced in a study of shared clonotypes between healthy human individuals. Using immunoSEQ multiplex PCR, the repertoire was profiled, and TCRdb retains in-frame clones only, with some absent. This sample has approximately 810,000 clones, with 85% to 95% found just once. Terminally differentiated effector memory CD45RA+ cells were excluded by CCR7 positive selection of CD45RO-negative cells. The source material was naive CD8+ T cells sorted from blood. These receptor sequences come from a man aged 25 to 40 in good health.

J is TRBJ2-7 and V is TRBV28; 9 bases line up with TRBD1. This CDR3 spans 19 amino acids. CDR1 is MDHEN and CDR2 is SYDVKM in the germline V gene. With V trimmed by 2 bases and J by 2 bases, 16 bases remained unmatched. The CDR3 here is CASSLNFREPGQGPYEQYF. Here the CDR3 DNA reads TGTGCCAGCAGTTTAAACTTTAGGGAACCGGGACAGGGTCCCTACGAGCAGTACTTC.

The gene calls are TRBV29-1 and TRBJ2-2; D might be TRBD1 (5 bases). The CDR3 length is 20 residues. The V gene's germline CDR1 is SQVTM and CDR2 ANQGSEA. Trimming stripped 4 bases from V and 0 bases from J, with 27 bases between. Here the CDR3 reads CSVGQMIRARVGSNTGELFF. CDR3 DNA sequence: TGCAGCGTTGGGCAGATGATAAGGGCCAGGGTAGGGTCGAACACCGGGGAGCTGTTTTTT.

The chain has TRBV11-2 and TRBJ2-5, with D maybe TRBD2 (6 bases). CDR3 length equals 16 residues. Trimming removed 5 bases at V and 6 bases at J, with 22 bases between. Looked up from germline, CDR1 is SGHAT and CDR2 is FQNNGV. The CDR3 here is CASSTRSLREEKTQYF. DNA of the CDR3: TGTGCCAGCAGCACGCGAAGCCTTAGGGAGGAAAAGACCCAGTACTTC.

This rearrangement joins TRBV19 to TRBJ2-7; D uncertain. V was clipped by 0 bases and J by 0 bases, with 6 bases between them. The CDR3 is 14 residues long. Germline CDR1 reads LNHDA; CDR2 reads SQIVND (reference sequence). CDR3 in amino acids: CASSIDGGSYEQYF. DNA of the CDR3: TGTGCCAGTAGTATAGACGGCGGCTCCTACGAGCAGTACTTC.

The V gene is TRBV4-1, the J gene TRBJ2-7, with 10 nucleotides matching TRBD1. The junction had 15 bases not matched to a gene; V was cut back by 4 bases and J by 6 bases. From germline, CDR1 is MGHRA and CDR2 YSYEKL. This CDR3 is built from 17 residues. The CDR3 nucleotides are TGCGCCAGCAGCCCACATACCGGGACAGGGGCGGGTGTCGAGCAGTACTTC. Its translation is CASSPHTGTGAGVEQYF.

The chain links TRBV5-4 to TRBJ2-2, with 7 bases matching TRBD2. CDR1 SGHNT and CDR2 YYREEE come from the germline V gene (reference sequence). The CDR3 runs 13 residues. J was trimmed by 5 bases and V by 4 bases; bases with no gene match: 2. The CDR3 protein is CASSREVTGELFF. Written as DNA, the CDR3 is TGTGCCAGCAGCCGGGAGGTAACCGGGGAGCTGTTTTTT.

In the case of this clone: Distinct nucleotide sequences in the sample also encode this CDR3. The rearrangement links TRBV29-1 to TRBJ2-7; D not resolved. Germline V lookup: CDR1 SQVTM, CDR2 ANQGSEA. The CDR3 covers 12 residues. The ends were cut back, 0 bases at V and 2 bases at J, with 5 bases in the middle. In DNA form, the CDR3 reads TGCAGCGTTGAAGATCTGACCTACGAGCAGTACTTC. This codes for CSVEDLTYEQYF.

The J gene is TRBJ2-3, the V gene TRBV11-2, with 14 positions matching TRBD2. V shed 3 bases, J shed 10 bases, and the junction held 15 bases outside the gene matches. Germline CDR1 is SGHAT and CDR2 is FQNNGV. The CDR3 runs 18 residues. CDR3 sequence (DNA): TGTGCCAGCAGCTTCGGGACTAGCGGGAGTGGGACCCTCGGTGCGCAGTATTTT. This gives the protein CASSFGTSGSGTLGAQYF.

The chain carries TRBV5-6 and TRBJ2-1; TRBD2 is a possible D gene (5 bases). This CDR3 comprises 13 residues. Trimming took 6 bases from V and 3 from J, leaving 10 bases between them. Germline CDR1 is SGHDT and CDR2 is YYEEEE. This chain's CDR3 is CASNPGGYNEQFF. The CDR3 DNA is TGTGCCAGCAACCCCGGAGGCTACAATGAGCAGTTCTTC.

The chain recombines TRBV14 with TRBJ1-3; D uncertain. V was shortened by 0 bases and J by 0 bases, with 12 bases between the two germline ends. The CDR3 is 17 amino acids. Germline V gene lookup returns CDR1 SGHDN and CDR2 FVKESK. The CDR3 nucleotides read TGTGCCAGCAGCCAAGATTCAAAGGAGTTCTCTGGAAACACCATATATTTT. Protein sequence: CASSQDSKEFSGNTIYF. Supplemented by reference TRBV14 and TRBJ1-3, the full variable domain reads EAGVTQFPSHSVIEKGQTVTLRCDPISGHDNLYWYRRVMGKEIKFLLHFVKESKQDESGMPNNRFLAERTGGTYSTLKVQPAELEDSGVYFCASSQDSKEFSGNTIYFGEGSWLTVV.

The chain couples TRBV4-1 to TRBJ2-1, with TRBD2 matching over 11 bases. Germline CDR1 MGHRA, CDR2 YSYEKL. The CDR3 is made up of 18 amino acids. Trimming took 1 base from V and 5 from J; bases not matched to a gene: 10. The CDR3 DNA reads as TGCGCCAGCAGCCAAGGCTTTATGGGTAGCGGGAGGGACAATGAGCAGTTCTTC. Its protein is CASSQGFMGSGRDNEQFF.

This clone has a handful of counts. The V gene is TRBV27, the J gene TRBJ2-7, with TRBD1 matching 7 bases. The germline gives CDR1 MNHEY, CDR2 SMNVEV (reference sequence). The CDR3 is 14 amino acids. J was trimmed by 3 bases and V by 6 bases; bases with no gene match: 8. CDR3 protein: CASSQWDSNYEQYF. Written as DNA, the CDR3 is TGTGCCAGCAGCCAGTGGGACAGCAACTACGAGCAGTACTTC.

This clone was found once. V gene TRBV2 combines with J gene TRBJ1-1, with unresolved D. V lost 6 bases and J lost 1, with 12 bases in between. Looked up from germline, CDR1 is SNHLY and CDR2 is FYNNEI. This CDR3 spans 14 amino acids. CDR3: CASRNLFGNTEAFF. CDR3 DNA sequence: TGTGCCAGCAGAAATTTATTTGGGAACACTGAAGCTTTCTTT.

The genes are TRBV5-5 and TRBJ2-5; no reliable D call. This CDR3 has 13 residues. Trimming pared 4 bases from V and 3 bases from J, leaving 10 bases between. Germline CDR1 SGHKS, CDR2 YYEKEE (reference sequence). Here the CDR3 reads CASSSPEKETQYF. The CDR3 region has the DNA TGTGCCAGCAGCAGCCCAGAGAAAGAGACCCAGTACTTC.

The chain uses TRBV7-9 and TRBJ2-5; 15 bases align to TRBD2. The CDR3 length is 18 residues. Germline V gene data show CDR1 as SEHNR and CDR2 as FQNEAQ (reference sequence). With 4 bases clipped from V and 4 bases from J, the junction kept 10 bases outside the gene matches. The CDR3 region has the DNA TGTGCCAGCAGCTCGACGCAGGGGGGACTAGCGGGAGGAGAGACCCAGTACTTC. Its translation: CASSSTQGGLAGGETQYF.

This clone was detected only a few times. The chain employs TRBV5-1 and TRBJ2-6, with TRBD2 identical over 16 bases. From germline, CDR1 is SGHRS and CDR2 YFSETQ. The CDR3 runs 19 residues. Trimming removed 4 bases from V and 2 bases from J; junction bases left unmatched: 6. The CDR3 sequence is CASSPGTSGRAAGANVLTF. CDR3 in DNA: TGCGCCAGCAGCCCCGGGACTAGCGGGAGGGCCGCTGGGGCCAACGTCCTGACTTTC.

Only one count was recorded for this clone. V gene TRBV5-4 combines with J gene TRBJ2-1; no clear D gene. CDR1 and CDR2 from the germline V gene are SGHNT and YYREEE (reference sequence). The CDR3 loop spans 13 amino acids. V lost 2 bases, J lost 5 bases, and 8 bases lay in between. The chain's CDR3 is CASSLGPDNEQFF. CDR3 DNA: TGTGCCAGCAGCTTAGGGCCAGACAATGAGCAGTTCTTC.

V gene TRBV7-9 combines with J gene TRBJ2-4, with TRBD1 as a possible D gene (5 bases). Trimming shortened V by 1 base and J by 3 bases, and 7 bases separated the two germline ends. Germline V lookup: CDR1 SEHNR, CDR2 FQNEAQ (reference sequence). The CDR3 consists of 14 residues. The CDR3 bases are TGTGCCAGCAGCTTAGAAGGGGTCAAAAACATTCAGTACTTC. This gives the protein CASSLEGVKNIQYF.

The rearrangement joins TRBV9 to TRBJ2-1, with unresolved D. Between the trimmed V and J ends, which lost 0 bases and 5 bases, there was a span of 12 bases. Germline CDR1 and CDR2: SGDLS and YYNGEE. CDR3 length: 15 residues. The CDR3: CASSVEKGTHNEQFF. CDR3 sequence (DNA): TGTGCCAGCAGCGTAGAGAAAGGAACCCACAATGAGCAGTTCTTC.

Comment on this clone: Other DNA sequences in the same sample also yield this CDR3. This sequence joins TRBV11-2 and TRBJ2-3; the match to TRBD1 covers 8 bases. The CDR3 has 17 amino acids. V shed 1 base and J 0 bases; nucleotides not matched to a gene: 6. CDR1 is SGHAT, CDR2 FQNNGV, per germline. This CDR3 is CASSLGRTGPSTDTQYF. CDR3 bases: TGTGCCAGCAGCTTAGGGCGGACAGGGCCTAGCACAGATACGCAGTATTTT.

The chain combines TRBV27 with TRBJ2-1; D unclear. Between the trimmed V and J ends, which lost 3 bases and 8 bases, there was a span of 8 bases. CDR1 and CDR2 (germline): MNHEY, SMNVEV (reference sequence). CDR3 length: 12 amino acids. The CDR3: CASSFDPHEQFF. The CDR3 nucleotides read TGTGCCAGCAGTTTCGACCCTCATGAGCAGTTCTTC.